This note documents a single T cell receptor beta chain sequence. The data belong to a study of blood T cell repertoires in COVID-19. V was shortened by 6 bases and J by 7 bases, with 10 bases between the two germline ends. Germline-derived CDR1 and CDR2 are WSHSY and SAAADI. This CDR3 region has 12 residues. TCRdb keeps only in-frame clones here, not all; method: immunoSEQ multiplex PCR. The data show some 150,000 clones, with more than 85% seen just once and about 3.2% held by the top ten. The genes are TRBV10-2 and TRBJ2-1, with a tentative D call TRBD2 (5 bases). Sequencing was carried out using peripheral blood. The receptor was isolated from a man in his sixties with active or convalescent COVID-19. The chain's CDR3 is CASRWSGNEQFF. CDR3 bases: TGCGCCAGCAGGTGGTCGGGGAATGAGCAGTTCTTC.